This T cell receptor beta chain was sequenced in a study of T cells in Graves' hyperthyroidism and ophthalmopathy. Points from the study as a whole: Separating ophthalmopathy from stable hyperthyroidism was achieved by a 13 V-J model.

The sample holds many counts of this clonotype. The antigen is unknown. TCR beta CDR3 regions were amplified from RNA. First-round RT-PCR of the TCR CDR3 relied on the HTBI primer set. TCRdb fed the multiplex PCR reads into MiXCR, producing one record per CDR3 protein. The table lists 550,000 to 700,000 distinct CDR3 sequences, over 12% of them singletons, with approximately 4.3% in the top ten. Germline-derived CDR1 and CDR2 are MNHEY and SMNVEV (reference sequence). Trimming took 5 bases from V and 4 from J; bases not matched to a gene: 18. This CDR3 comprises 19 residues. The chain couples TRBV27 to TRBJ2-7, with 12 positions matching TRBD1. This clonotype was obtained from a woman between 35 and 50 years old with Graves' ophthalmopathy. The sequenced sample consisted of blood. In DNA, the CDR3 is TGTGCCAGCAGTCCTCCCGGGACAGGGGGCGTCTTTCCCTCGTACGAGCAGTACTTC. Translated, it gives CASSPPGTGGVFPSYEQYF.